This T cell receptor beta chain was identified during a study of pediatric ulcerative colitis. Looking at the study overall: Most patients had pancolitis, and two had left-sided colitis.

Here immunoSEQ multiplex PCR was the method, and the copy in TCRdb shows in-frame clones only, minus some. The sample has 60,000 to 75,000 clones; around four fifths are singletons. The source is a boy aged 5-17 years with moderate ulcerative colitis. Source material: blood.

The CDR3 region is CASSRLAAGSYNEQFF. CDR3 bases: TGTGCCAGCAGCCGGCTGGCGGCGGGCTCCTACAATGAGCAGTTCTTC. This rearrangement joins TRBV5-4 to TRBJ2-1; TRBD2 might be the D (5 bases). The germline V gene has CDR1 SGHNT and CDR2 YYREEE (reference sequence). Trimming left V 4 bases short and J 0 bases short, with 14 bases between. The CDR3 runs to 16 residues.